This T cell receptor (beta chain) was identified in a study of blood T cell repertoires in COVID-19. Sequencing was performed with immunoSEQ multiplex PCR; in TCRdb, only in-frame clones are kept and a portion is missing. Of about 150,000 clones in the sample, less than 95% are singletons; the top ten hold around 0.55%. This CDR3 spans 15 amino acids. Germline assignment: CDR1 SGHTA and CDR2 FQGNSA. Trimming shortened V by 5 bases and J by 7 bases, and 15 bases separated the two germline ends. This clone was seen more than once but under ten times. This clonotype originated in a man aged 45-65 years with acute or convalescent COVID-19. Sequenced input: peripheral blood. The V gene is TRBV7-2, the J gene TRBJ1-6; D is possibly TRBD1 (6 bases). Here the CDR3 reads CASSPLTGSNSPLHF. The CDR3, as DNA: TGTGCCAGCAGCCCGCTGACAGGATCGAATTCACCCCTCCACTTT.